The present entry profiles one T cell receptor beta chain with its context. These data are taken from a study of blood T cell repertoires in COVID-19. The CDR3 contains 16 residues. Germline-derived CDR1 and CDR2 are LNHDA and SQIVND (reference sequence). V lost 1 base and J lost 1, with 13 bases in between. In the original workflow: The authors estimated nucleated cell counts from reference gene primer amplification. Assay used: immunoSEQ multiplex PCR; TCRdb lists only in-frame clones, some missing. Clone size and V and J calls were adopted from that table, with D and trimming inferred from the DNA. The sample yields some 120,000 clones, roughly 79% seen once.

The genes are TRBV19 and TRBJ1-1, with a tentative D call TRBD1 (5 bases). Specimen: peripheral blood. This clonotype was sampled from a human donor in a cohort sampled during active COVID-19. CDR3 sequence: CASSIAGWGENTEAFF. The CDR3 coding sequence is TGTGCCAGTAGTATAGCGGGATGGGGGGAGAACACTGAAGCTTTCTTT.